This T cell receptor beta chain emerged from a study of cytotoxic CD8 clonotypes in ibrutinib-treated CLL. The repertoire was sequenced with immunoSEQ multiplex PCR; TCRdb's copy has only in-frame clones and lacks some. The sample comprises 200,000 to 250,000 clones, just under 80% of which are singletons, and 10% to 12% rests with the top ten. Germline lookup yields CDR1 MNHEY and CDR2 SMNVEV (reference sequence). This CDR3 has 16 residues. With 3 bases removed from V and 0 bases from J, the gap between germline ends came to 9 bases. This specimen was PBMCs, taken after 12 months of ibrutinib treatment. The chain joins TRBV27 to TRBJ1-6; D is ambiguous. The clonotype originates from a human donor with chronic lymphocytic leukemia. The DNA for the CDR3 is TGTGCCAGCAGTTTTCGGGCAGTCTCCTATAATTCACCCCTCCACTTT. It encodes CASSFRAVSYNSPLHF.